The present TCR beta chain was sequenced within a study of cytomegalovirus exposure and HLA in healthy donors. Study-level results: The authors later linked a missense DCLRE1C variant to TCR beta V- and J-gene trimming. Information on immune exposure was restricted to one variable (CMV serostatus).

PCR used 60 Vbeta primers and 13 Jbeta primers. Here immunoSEQ multiplex PCR was the method, and the copy in TCRdb shows in-frame clones only, minus some. Among approximately 61,000 clones listed, more than 75% were seen once. This clone was seen once. Its specificity is not known. Per the germline V gene, CDR1 is GTSNPN and CDR2 is SVGIG (reference sequence). Trimming pared 5 bases from V and 0 bases from J, leaving 10 bases between. The CDR3 contains 14 residues. The sequence came from a man aged 18-30 years in good health and CMV-seropositive. Sequenced input: PBMCs. This sequence joins TRBV30 and TRBJ2-2; weak D call: TRBD1 (7 bases). The CDR3 DNA reads as TGTGCCTGGGCGGGACAGCCGAACACCGGGGAGCTGTTTTTT. It yields the protein CAWAGQPNTGELFF.